This TCR beta chain comes out of a study of shared clonotypes between healthy human individuals. This CDR3 has 11 residues. Germline assignment: CDR1 DFQATT and CDR2 SNEGSKA (reference sequence). The V gene lost 0 bases and the J gene lost 5 bases, with 4 bases spanning the gap. Per the authors' pipeline: Without quality scores, immunoSEQ junctional reads could not be filtered like full-length reads. TCRdb's copy holds only in-frame clones and misses some; the assay was immunoSEQ multiplex PCR. V, J and clone size were drawn from that table, and D and trimming were deduced from the DNA. The profile shows 2 million to 2.5 million clones, approximately 95% of them singletons. The count of this clone is one. The same CDR3 is also encoded by other DNA sequences in this sample. Participating donors were healthy, HIV-negative adults free of recent acute infections or vaccinations.

Input material: naive CD4+ T cells sorted from blood. Regarding subset: CD45RA+ positively selected. The chain uses TRBV20-1 and TRBJ2-5, with D unclear. The receptor comes from a man younger than 35 in good health. The CDR3 region has the DNA TGCAGTGCTAGAGATCAGGAGACCCAGTACTTC. Its protein product is CSARDQETQYF.